What follows are 21 T cell receptor beta chains derived from one specimen sequenced in a study of blood T cells in healthy people across ages. Using a J-beta primer mix together with a sample-barcoded 5' primer, a second PCR was run for roughly 6 to 12 cycles. TCRdb fed the 5' RACE reads into MiXCR, producing one record per CDR3 protein. The data contain roughly 1,700,000 distinct CDR3 sequences, about 30% of them singletons. Sequencing was done on a sample of blood. The receptors derive from a woman in her 30s in good health.

In its sample, this clonotype was seen many times. The CDR3 nucleotides read TGTGCCAGCAGCTTCGGAGGGCTGCAGTTCTTC. This translates into CASSFGGLQFF. V is TRBV7-2 and J is TRBJ2-1; D might be TRBD2 (6 bases). Germline V gene data show CDR1 as SGHTA and CDR2 as FQGNSA. This CDR3 region has 11 residues. V dropped 3 bases and J dropped 12 bases, with 9 bases sitting between them.

The chain has TRBV7-9 and TRBJ2-7, with 7 bases fitting TRBD2. CDR1 and CDR2 (germline): SEHNR, FQNEAQ (reference sequence). Trimming removed 4 bases from V and 7 bases from J; junction bases left unmatched: 16. The CDR3 contains 16 residues. The CDR3 DNA sequence: TGTGCCAGCAGCTCTTTCCCCGGAGCGGGAATGGAGGAGCAGTACTTC. Amino acid sequence: CASSSFPGAGMEEQYF.

This clonotype occurred many times. The rearrangement uses TRBV7-6 and TRBJ2-5; D is undetermined. CDR3 length equals 13 residues. V shed 8 bases and J shed 3 bases, with 13 bases lying between them. The germline gives CDR1 SGHVS, CDR2 FNYEAQ. The CDR3 coding sequence is TGTGCCAGCGCCCCCTTTGGGGAAGAGACCCAGTACTTC. Its translation: CASAPFGEETQYF.

This chain links TRBV7-9 with TRBJ1-2; 7 nucleotides match TRBD1. This CDR3 region has 14 residues. Trimming cost V 5 bases and J 7 bases; bases outside gene matches: 10. CDR1 is SEHNR, CDR2 FQNEAQ, per germline (reference sequence). The CDR3 spells CASSLSQGTIGYTF. The DNA for the CDR3 is TGTGCCAGCAGCCTCTCACAGGGGACCATTGGCTACACCTTC.

The rearrangement uses TRBV7-2 and TRBJ2-3; the D gene could be TRBD1 or TRBD2 (5 bases each). The CDR3 length is 16 residues. The ends were cut back, 5 bases at V and 0 bases at J, with 15 bases in the middle. Germline CDR1 reads SGHTA; CDR2 reads FQGNSA. The CDR3 here is CASSDLLRDSTDTQYF. CDR3 DNA: TGTGCCAGCAGCGACCTTCTCCGGGACAGCACAGATACGCAGTATTTT. Full variable domain (rest looked up from reference TRBV7-2 and TRBJ2-3): GAGVSQSPSNKVTEKGKDVELRCDPISGHTALYWYRQSLGQGLEFLIYFQGNSAPDKSGLPSDRFSAERTGGSVSTLTIQRTQQEDSAVYLCASSDLLRDSTDTQYFGPGTRLTVL.

The chain employs TRBV12-3 or TRBV12-4 and TRBJ2-4; D gene unclear. The CDR3 contains 16 residues. V was clipped by 3 bases and J by 3 bases, with 15 bases between them. CDR3 loop: CASSFLGGGVKNIQYF. The DNA of the CDR3 is TGTGCCAGCAGTTTTCTCGGCGGTGGTGTCAAAAACATTCAGTACTTC.

About this clonotype: Since a much larger clone is just one base distant, this may be a read error. The chain is built from TRBV28 and TRBJ2-4; tentatively, D is TRBD1 or TRBD2 (5 bases each). V lost 6 bases and J lost 13, with 22 bases in between. The CDR3 is 14 amino acids. Germline V gene data show CDR1 as MDHEN and CDR2 as SYDVKM. The chain's CDR3 is CASSPGAGPLEQYF. The CDR3, as DNA: TGTGCCAGCAGCCCCGGGGCAGGGCCTTTGGAGCAGTACTTC. Complete variable domain (other parts from reference TRBV28 and TRBJ2-4): DVKVTQSSRYLVKRTGEKVFLECVQDMDHENMFWYRQDPGLGLRLIYFSYDVKMKEKGDIPEGYSVSREKKERFSLILESASTNQTSMYLCASSPGAGPLEQYFGAGTRLSVL.

This chain connects TRBV7-2 to TRBJ1-3; 7 bases agree with TRBD1. V gave up 6 bases and J gave up 3 bases; unmatched junction bases: 5. CDR1 is SGHTA and CDR2 is FQGNSA in the germline V gene. The CDR3 is 14 residues long. CDR3 nucleotides: TGTGCCAGCAGTTCCAGGGGGTATGGAAACACCATATATTTT. This sequence encodes CASSSRGYGNTIYF. The complete variable domain, with remaining parts taken from reference TRBV7-2 and TRBJ1-3, reads GAGVSQSPSNKVTEKGKDVELRCDPISGHTALYWYRQSLGQGLEFLIYFQGNSAPDKSGLPSDRFSAERTGGSVSTLTIQRTQQEDSAVYLCASSSRGYGNTIYFGEGSWLTVV.

This clonotype came up a few times. The chain employs TRBV5-6 and TRBJ2-5; TRBD2 matches 9 bases. With V trimmed by 2 bases and J by 2 bases, 10 bases remained unmatched. Germline V gene lookup returns CDR1 SGHDT and CDR2 YYEEEE. The CDR3 extends over 17 amino acids. The CDR3 sequence is CASSLGLAGLPQETQYF. The DNA of the CDR3 is TGTGCCAGCAGCTTAGGCCTAGCGGGGTTGCCGCAAGAGACCCAGTACTTC.

At least ten counts were recorded for this clonotype. The chain carries TRBV3-1 and TRBJ2-7; 10 nucleotides align to TRBD2. Trimming cost V 1 base and J 9 bases; bases outside gene matches: 3. The CDR3 has 13 residues. Germline CDR1 is LGHDT and CDR2 is YNNKEL (reference sequence). CDR3 protein: CASSQALAGVQYF. CDR3 DNA sequence: TGTGCCAGCAGCCAAGCTCTAGCGGGGGTGCAGTACTTC.

There are many counts of this clonotype. V is TRBV6-1 and J is TRBJ2-4; a weak D match, TRBD1 (6 bases). V was clipped by 0 bases and J by 2 bases, with 14 bases between them. The CDR3 runs to 17 residues. The V gene's germline CDR1 is MNHNS and CDR2 SASEGT. CDR3 in amino acids: CASSEAQGKYTKNIQYF. The DNA of the CDR3 is TGTGCCAGCAGTGAAGCGCAGGGGAAGTATACCAAAAACATTCAGTACTTC.

This clonotype occurred many times. CDR3 sequence reads: CASSLDSGRRETQYF. CDR3 DNA: TGTGCCAGCAGCTTAGATAGCGGGAGGCGGGAGACCCAGTACTTC. The chain combines TRBV7-2 with TRBJ2-5; TRBD2 aligns across 10 bases. The CDR3 sequence is 15 residues long. Trimming at V came to 1 base and at J to 5 bases, leaving 4 bases not matched to a gene. CDR1 and CDR2 (germline): SGHTA, FQGNSA.

The chain recombines TRBV19 with TRBJ1-1, with 7 bases aligning to TRBD1. The CDR3 covers 13 residues. The J segment lost 7 bases and the V segment lost 6 bases, leaving 8 bases of the junction unmatched. CDR1 LNHDA and CDR2 SQIVND come from the germline V gene (reference sequence). The CDR3 DNA follows: TGTGCCAGTAGAAGGGAGGGGACAGTTGAAGCTTTCTTT. Encoded protein: CASRREGTVEAFF.

The J gene is TRBJ1-3, the V gene TRBV5-1; the D is unclear. Trimming removed 3 bases from V and 4 bases from J, with 8 bases in between. Germline CDR1 SGHRS, CDR2 YFSETQ. The CDR3 has 13 amino acids. The CDR3 coding sequence is TGCGCCAGCAGCTGGATGGGGGGAAACACCATATATTTT. This gives the protein CASSWMGGNTIYF.

This clonotype was seen ten or more times. The chain joins TRBV5-1 to TRBJ2-5; TRBD1 might be the D (5 bases). The CDR3 is made up of 14 amino acids. Germline values: CDR1 SGHRS, CDR2 YFSETQ. Trimming shortened V by 4 bases and J by 5 bases, and 15 bases separated the two germline ends. DNA of the CDR3: TGCGCCAGCAGCATCGACAGTCTTCCCGAGACCCAGTACTTC. It is translated as CASSIDSLPETQYF.

CDR3 in amino acids: CASKLGLAGEVSEQFF. In nucleotides, the CDR3 is TGTGCCTCAAAATTAGGACTAGCGGGAGAGGTTAGTGAGCAGTTCTTC. This chain uses TRBV24-1 with TRBJ2-1; 13 nucleotides align to TRBD2. Germline V gene lookup returns CDR1 KGHDR and CDR2 SFDVKD. With 12 bases clipped from V and 9 bases from J, the junction kept 16 bases outside the gene matches. This CDR3 region has 16 residues.

This clonotype was counted a few times. The chain couples TRBV5-6 to TRBJ2-5, with TRBD1 as a possible D gene (5 bases). The germline V gene encodes CDR1 SGHDT and CDR2 YYEEEE. Trimming cost V 1 base and J 0 bases, with 7 bases left between them. This CDR3 has 14 residues. CDR3 loop: CASSLPDNQETQYF. The CDR3 DNA reads as TGTGCCAGCAGCTTGCCGGACAACCAAGAGACCCAGTACTTC.

J is TRBJ1-6 and V is TRBV7-2; no clear D. Trimming cost V 1 base and J 10 bases, with 8 bases left between them. Germline V gives CDR1 SGHTA, CDR2 FQGNSA. CDR3 length: 13 amino acids. CDR3 DNA: TGTGCCAGCAGCTTAGAGGCGGGATCACCCCTCCACTTT. Translation: CASSLEAGSPLHF.

This clonotype was seen just once. A far larger clone is one nucleotide away, so this likely arose from a read error. The chain joins TRBV5-1 to TRBJ2-7; perhaps TRBD1 as D (6 bases). Germline lookup yields CDR1 SGHRS and CDR2 YFSETQ. The CDR3 sequence is 14 residues long. V was cut by 4 bases and J by 6 bases, with 17 bases left in between. CDR3 loop: CASSRTGLPCEQYF. The DNA for the CDR3 is TGCGCCAGCAGCCGAACAGGGCTCCCCTGCGAGCAGTACTTC.

As to this clonotype: It may be a read error: a sequence one base away is much more abundant. The gene calls are TRBV12-3 or TRBV12-4 and TRBJ2-5; the D is unclear. Gene TRBJ2-7 matches the end of the DNA better, so the J call may be wrong. The CDR3 has 13 amino acids. In DNA form, the CDR3 reads TGTGCCAGCAGTTTAGGGCAGTGCTACGAGCAGTACTTC. Amino acid sequence: CASSLGQCYEQYF.

The chain recombines TRBV10-3 with TRBJ2-7, with a weak D call TRBD2 (5 bases). V was trimmed by 3 bases and J by 7 bases, leaving 16 bases between them. CDR3 length: 14 amino acids. Germline CDR1 is ENHRY and CDR2 is SYGVKD. The CDR3 region is CAISDHEGRGEQYF. Written as DNA, the CDR3 is TGTGCCATCAGTGACCACGAGGGTCGAGGAGAGCAGTACTTC.